Listed below are T cell receptor beta chains from one sample, sequenced in a study of regulatory T cells in long-lasting Graves disease. Each CDR3 protein is one row after TCRdb ran MiXCR on the multiplex PCR reads. The repertoire holds some 470,000 distinct CDR3 sequences, 20% to 25% seen once, with 7.1% in the top ten. Here the sequenced sample was peripheral blood mononuclear cells (PBMCs), taken when the disease was refractory, from a patient treated with antithyroid drugs. Source of these receptors: a female donor with Graves disease. The CDR3 runs from the conserved cysteine through the conserved F or W. D genes are given only for firm matches. Size values are once, few and many counts, or a class for expanded clones, and some rows have none.

d_gene,j_gene,abundance,v_gene,CDR3aa,CDR3nt
-,TRBJ2-4,-,TRBV19,CASSIWGGENIQYF,TGTGCCAGTAGTATTTGGGGCGGCGAAAACATTCAGTACTTC
-,TRBJ2-2,few,TRBV6-1,CASSEARGQGTGELFF,TGTGCCAGCAGTGAAGCGCGGGGCCAGGGCACCGGGGAGCTGTTTTTT
-,TRBJ1-2,many,TRBV10-3,CAIRVGDHGYTF,TGTGCCATCAGGGTTGGGGATCACGGCTACACCTTC
TRBD1,TRBJ2-4,many,TRBV28,CASSQGPYRPQGAKNIQYF,TGTGCCAGCAGCCAAGGGCCCTACCGCCCACAGGGGGCCAAAAACATTCAGTACTTC
-,TRBJ2-7,many,TRBV20-1,CSAMMLAESHSYEQYF,TGCAGTGCTATGATGCTAGCTGAGTCCCACTCCTACGAGCAGTACTTC
-,TRBJ1-2,-,TRBV11-2,CASSLVEGGHYGYTF,TGTGCCAGCAGCTTAGTCGAGGGTGGGCACTATGGCTACACCTTC
-,TRBJ1-6,-,TRBV5-1,CASSLTRYSPLHF,TGCGCCAGCAGCTTGACCCGGTATTCACCCCTCCACTTT
TRBD1,TRBJ1-5,few,TRBV27,CASSLSAGGDYTPQHF,TGTGCCAGCAGTTTATCGGCAGGGGGCGACTACACGCCCCAGCATTTT
TRBD2,TRBJ2-5,many,TRBV11-2,CASSLVGGGQETQYF,TGTGCCAGCAGCTTAGTGGGGGGGGGCCAAGAGACCCAGTACTTC
TRBD1,TRBJ1-4,-,TRBV7-9,CASSDGQGANEKLFF,TGTGCCAGCAGCGACGGACAGGGGGCTAATGAAAAACTGTTTTTT